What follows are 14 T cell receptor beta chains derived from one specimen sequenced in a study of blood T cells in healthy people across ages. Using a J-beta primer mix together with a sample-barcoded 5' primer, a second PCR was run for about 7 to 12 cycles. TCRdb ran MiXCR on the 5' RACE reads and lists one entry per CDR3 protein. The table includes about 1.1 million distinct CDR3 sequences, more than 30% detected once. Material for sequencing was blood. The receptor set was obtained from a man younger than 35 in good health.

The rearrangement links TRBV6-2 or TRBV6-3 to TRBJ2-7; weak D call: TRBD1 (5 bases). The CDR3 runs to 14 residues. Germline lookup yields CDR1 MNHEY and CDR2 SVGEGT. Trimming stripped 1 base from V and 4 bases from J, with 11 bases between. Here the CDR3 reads CASSYFGRVYEQYF. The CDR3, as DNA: TGTGCCAGCAGTTACTTTGGCAGGGTTTACGAGCAGTACTTC.

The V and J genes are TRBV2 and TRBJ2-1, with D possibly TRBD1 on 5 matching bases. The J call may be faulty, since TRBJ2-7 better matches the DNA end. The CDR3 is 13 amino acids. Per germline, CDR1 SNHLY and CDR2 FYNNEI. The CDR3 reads CASSEQGYNEQYF. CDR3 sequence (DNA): TGTGCCAGCAGTGAACAGGGCTACAATGAGCAGTACTTC.

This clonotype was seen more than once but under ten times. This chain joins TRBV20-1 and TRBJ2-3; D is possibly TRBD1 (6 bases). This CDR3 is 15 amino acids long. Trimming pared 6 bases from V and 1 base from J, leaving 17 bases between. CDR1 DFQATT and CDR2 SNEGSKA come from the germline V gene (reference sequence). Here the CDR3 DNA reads TGCAGTGCCTCCTCGGACAGTCCCCGCACAGATACGCAGTATTTT. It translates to CSASSDSPRTDTQYF.

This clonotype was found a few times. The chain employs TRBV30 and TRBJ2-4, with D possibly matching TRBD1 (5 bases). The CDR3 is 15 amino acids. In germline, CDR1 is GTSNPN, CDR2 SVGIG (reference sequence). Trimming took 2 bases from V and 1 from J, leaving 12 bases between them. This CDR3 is CAWSRDSGAKNIQYF. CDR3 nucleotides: TGTGCCTGGAGTCGAGACAGTGGGGCCAAAAACATTCAGTACTTC.

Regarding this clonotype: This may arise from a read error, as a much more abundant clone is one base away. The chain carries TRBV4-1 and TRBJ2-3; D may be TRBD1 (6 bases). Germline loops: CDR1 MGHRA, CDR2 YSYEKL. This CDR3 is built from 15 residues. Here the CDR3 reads CAGRITGLRTDTQYF. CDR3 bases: TGCGCCGGCAGGATTACAGGGTTGCGCACAGATACGCAGTATTTT.

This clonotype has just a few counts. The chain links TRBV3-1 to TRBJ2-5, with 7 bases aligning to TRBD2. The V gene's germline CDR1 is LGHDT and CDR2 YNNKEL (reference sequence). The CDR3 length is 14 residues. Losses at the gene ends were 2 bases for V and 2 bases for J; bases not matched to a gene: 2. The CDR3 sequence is CASSQFGGQETQYF. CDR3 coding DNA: TGTGCCAGCAGCCAATTCGGGGGGCAAGAGACCCAGTACTTC.

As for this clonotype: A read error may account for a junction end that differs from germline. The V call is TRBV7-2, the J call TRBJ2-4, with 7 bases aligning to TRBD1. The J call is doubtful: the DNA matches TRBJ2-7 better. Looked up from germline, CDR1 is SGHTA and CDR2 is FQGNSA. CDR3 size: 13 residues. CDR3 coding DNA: TGTGCCAACAGCCGGACAGGCGTAAACGAGCAGTACTTC. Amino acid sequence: CANSRTGVNEQYF.

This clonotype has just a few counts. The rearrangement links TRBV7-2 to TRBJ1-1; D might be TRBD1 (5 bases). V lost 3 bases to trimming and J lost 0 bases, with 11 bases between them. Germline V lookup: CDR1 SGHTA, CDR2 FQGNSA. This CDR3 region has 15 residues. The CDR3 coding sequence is TGTGCCAGCAGCTTCCCCGGGACGGTGAACACTGAAGCTTTCTTT. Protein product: CASSFPGTVNTEAFF.

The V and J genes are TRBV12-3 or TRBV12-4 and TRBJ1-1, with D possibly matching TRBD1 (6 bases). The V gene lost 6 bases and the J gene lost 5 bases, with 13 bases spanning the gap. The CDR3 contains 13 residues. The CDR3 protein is CASSFRGETEAFF. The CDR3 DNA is TGTGCCAGCAGCTTCAGGGGAGAGACTGAAGCTTTCTTT.

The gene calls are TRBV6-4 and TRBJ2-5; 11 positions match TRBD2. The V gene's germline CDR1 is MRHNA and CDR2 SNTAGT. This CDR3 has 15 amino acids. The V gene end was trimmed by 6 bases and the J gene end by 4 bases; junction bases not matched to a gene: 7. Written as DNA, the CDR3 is TGTGCCAGCAGCTTGACTAGCGGGGTAGGAGAGACCCAGTACTTC. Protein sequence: CASSLTSGVGETQYF.

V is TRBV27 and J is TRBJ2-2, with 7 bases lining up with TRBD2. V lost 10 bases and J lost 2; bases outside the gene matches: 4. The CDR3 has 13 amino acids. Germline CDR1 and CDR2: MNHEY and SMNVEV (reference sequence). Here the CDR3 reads CATQRGNTGELFF. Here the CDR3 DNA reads TGTGCCACCCAGCGGGGTAACACCGGGGAGCTGTTTTTT.

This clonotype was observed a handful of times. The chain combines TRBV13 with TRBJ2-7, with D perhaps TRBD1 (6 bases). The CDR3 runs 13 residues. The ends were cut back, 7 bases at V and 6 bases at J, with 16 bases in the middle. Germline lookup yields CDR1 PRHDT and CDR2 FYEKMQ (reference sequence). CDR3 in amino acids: CASKTDRRTEQYF. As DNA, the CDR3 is TGTGCCAGCAAGACGGACAGACGTACCGAGCAGTACTTC. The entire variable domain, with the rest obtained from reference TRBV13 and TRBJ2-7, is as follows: AAGVIQSPRHLIKEKRETATLKCYPIPRHDTVYWYQQGPGQDPQFLISFYEKMQSDKGSIPDRFSAQQFSDYHSELNMSSLELGDSALYFCASKTDRRTEQYFGPGTRLTVT.

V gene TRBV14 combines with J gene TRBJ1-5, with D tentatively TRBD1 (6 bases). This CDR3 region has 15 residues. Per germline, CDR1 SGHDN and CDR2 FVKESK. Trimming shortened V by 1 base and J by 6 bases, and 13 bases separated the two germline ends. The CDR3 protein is CASSQGQGISQPQHF. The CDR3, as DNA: TGTGCCAGCAGCCAAGGGCAGGGGATCAGTCAGCCCCAGCATTTT.

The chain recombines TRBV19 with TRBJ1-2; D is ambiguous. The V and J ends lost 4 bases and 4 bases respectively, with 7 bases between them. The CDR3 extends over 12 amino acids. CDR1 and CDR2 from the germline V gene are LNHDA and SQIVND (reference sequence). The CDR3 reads CASSTSAYGYTF. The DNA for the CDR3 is TGTGCCAGTAGTACTTCAGCCTATGGCTACACCTTC.